These T cell receptor beta chains were read from a single sample in a study of CD8 T cells in Susac syndrome. TCRdb re-called the immunoSEQ multiplex PCR reads through MiXCR, storing one row per CDR3 protein. The table lists around 180,000 distinct CDR3 sequences, almost 96% of them singletons, with approximately 0.09% in the top ten. The sequencing input was CD4+ T cells from PBMCs. The receptors here all came from a human donor with multiple sclerosis. Each CDR3 is given with its conserved first and last residue. D genes are given only for firm matches. The size entry is marked missing in some rows and otherwise reads once, few, many or a size class.

j_call | d_call | v_call | clone_size | cdr3_nt | cdr3_aa
TRBJ2-5 | . | TRBV30 | few | TGTGCCTGGAGTGTAGTTGGAGAGACCCAGTACTTC | CAWSVVGETQYF
TRBJ2-3 | TRBD1 | TRBV5-1 | . | TGCGCCAGCAAAGGACAGGACACAGATACGCAGTATTTT | CASKGQDTDTQYF
TRBJ2-3 | . | TRBV2 | . | TGTGCCAGCAGTGAGCAGCGGGGCACAGATACGCAGTATTTT | CASSEQRGTDTQYF
TRBJ1-2 | TRBD1 | TRBV3-1 | once | TGTGCCAGCAGCCCCCCCCGGGACAGCCCGAGGGGCTACACCTTC | CASSPPRDSPRGYTF
TRBJ1-2 | . | TRBV7-2 | . | TGTGCCAGCAGCTTAGAACAACTGGGTGGCTACACCTTC | CASSLEQLGGYTF
TRBJ1-1 | . | TRBV27 | . | TGTGCCAGCAGTTCCCCCCCCGGGAGGAGCACTGAAGCTTTCTTT | CASSSPPGRSTEAFF
TRBJ2-1 | . | TRBV5-1 | . | TGCGCCAGCAGCTTGGTGGGCCCTGAGCAGTTCTTC | CASSLVGPEQFF
TRBJ1-1 | . | TRBV5-4 | . | TGTGCCAGCAGCTTAAGGGTGGCCAACACTGAAGCTTTCTTT | CASSLRVANTEAFF
TRBJ2-5 | TRBD2 | TRBV28 | . | TGTGCCAGCAGAGCGGGGACGTCGGAGACCCAGTACTTC | CASRAGTSETQYF
TRBJ1-2 | TRBD1 | TRBV6-5 | . | TGTGCCAGTCGACAGGGGGCTGGGGGCTACACCTTC | CASRQGAGGYTF
TRBJ2-6 | . | TRBV3-1 | . | TGTGCCAGCAGCCAAGAGCATTCTGGGGCCAACGTCCTGACTTTC | CASSQEHSGANVLTF
TRBJ1-1 | . | TRBV19 | . | TGTGCCAGTAGCAAGGGGTGGGGGTCAAACACTGAAGCTTTCTTT | CASSKGWGSNTEAFF
TRBJ2-1 | TRBD2 | TRBV6-5 | . | TGTGCCAGCAGTTACTCGTTCCTAGCGGGCCTAAATGAGCAGTTCTTC | CASSYSFLAGLNEQFF
TRBJ2-6 | . | TRBV7-6 | . | TGTGCCAGCAGCCTTAGGGCAGGTTCTGGGGCCAACGTCCTGACTTTC | CASSLRAGSGANVLTF
TRBJ2-3 | TRBD2 | TRBV27 | . | TGTGCCAGCAGTTTAACTAGCGGAGGTGGAGATACGCAGTATTTT | CASSLTSGGGDTQYF
TRBJ2-1 | . | TRBV6-1 | . | TGTGCCAGCATCTGGCAGAGCTCCTACAATGAGCAGTTCTTC | CASIWQSSYNEQFF
TRBJ2-3 | . | TRBV5-1 | . | TGCGCCAGCAGCTTAAACCAAGATACGCAGTATTTT | CASSLNQDTQYF
TRBJ1-2 | TRBD1 | TRBV7-2 | . | TGTGCCAGCAGCCCTTACGACAGGGGATTGGGTACCTTC | CASSPYDRGLGTF
TRBJ2-4 | . | TRBV12-3/TRBV12-4 | . | TGTGCCAGCAGTCCCTCCGGGGGGCCCGAAGGCATTCAGTACTTC | CASSPSGGPEGIQYF
TRBJ1-1 | . | TRBV9 | . | TGTGCCAGCAGCGTAGTCGGGAGGAACACTGAAGCTTTCTTT | CASSVVGRNTEAFF
TRBJ2-2 | . | TRBV25-1 | few | TGTGCCAGCAGTGTTCTTCTGAACACCGGGGAGCTGTTTTTT | CASSVLLNTGELFF